This T cell receptor (beta chain) was obtained from a study of blood T cell repertoires in COVID-19. Overall study: PBMCs, B-cell-depleted T cells, or T cells provided the cDNA or gDNA that made up the material.

The CDR3 spans 15 residues. Germline CDR1 is LNHDA and CDR2 is SQIVND (reference sequence). V lost 4 bases and J lost 2; bases outside the gene matches: 5. Authors' methods: From reference gene primer amplification, estimates of nucleated cell counts were derived. Some clones are missing from TCRdb's copy, which holds only in-frame ones; the method was immunoSEQ multiplex PCR. D and trimming were read from the DNA, whereas the V and J calls and clone size are those reported in that table. The repertoire consists of more than 95,000 clones, with around 87% occurring once and the leading ten covering less than 9.5%.

Material for sequencing was peripheral blood. V usage is TRBV19 and J usage is TRBJ1-3; 7 nucleotides agree with TRBD1. This TCR was sampled from a human donor in a cohort sampled during active COVID-19. CDR3 loop: CASSTPTGPGNTIYF. The DNA of the CDR3 is TGTGCCAGTAGTACCCCGACAGGGCCTGGAAACACCATATATTTT.